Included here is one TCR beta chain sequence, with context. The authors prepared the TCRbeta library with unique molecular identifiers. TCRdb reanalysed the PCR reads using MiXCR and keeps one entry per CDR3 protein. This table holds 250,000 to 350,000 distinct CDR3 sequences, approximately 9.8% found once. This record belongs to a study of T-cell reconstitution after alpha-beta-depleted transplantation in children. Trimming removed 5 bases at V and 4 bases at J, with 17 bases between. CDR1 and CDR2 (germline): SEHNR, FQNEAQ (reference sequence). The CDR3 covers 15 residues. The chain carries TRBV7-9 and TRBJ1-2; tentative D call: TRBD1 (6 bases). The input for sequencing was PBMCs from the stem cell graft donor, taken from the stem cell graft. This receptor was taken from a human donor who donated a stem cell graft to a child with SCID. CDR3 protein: CASSLPQGRAYGYTF. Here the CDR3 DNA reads TGTGCCAGCAGCCTCCCTCAGGGGAGGGCCTATGGCTACACCTTC.